Sequencing of this TCR beta chain was carried out in a study of T cell repertoires in cytomegalovirus infection. Overall study context: Indicated by public TCR beta signatures were CMV infection and matching HLA type.

The CDR3 has 15 residues. The germline V gene encodes CDR1 SGHTS and CDR2 YDEGEE. The junction had 15 bases not matched to a gene; V was cut back by 9 bases and J by 8 bases. This clonotype was seen a few times. Its antigen is unknown. Each CDR3 protein is one row after TCRdb ran MiXCR on the reads. The table has hundreds of thousands of distinct CDR3 sequences, 35% to 45% seen once; the top ten hold about 2.8%. General study results and limits: Of the TCR beta families, the public ones yielded a cumulative frequency that identified carriers of CMV plus the relevant HLA. CMV-specific TCR beta clonotypes restricted by HLA-C dominated the ex vivo response.

This rearrangement joins TRBV5-8 to TRBJ1-2, with TRBD1 matching 11 bases. Source material: PBMCs. The sequence was collected from a human donor in good health (CMV status not recorded). Some clones in this sample may be carry-over from other donors' samples. This CDR3 reads CATWTGGFEAFGYTF. CDR3 sequence (DNA): TGTGCCACCTGGACAGGGGGCTTTGAAGCCTTCGGCTACACCTTC.